One sample yielded the 24 T cell receptor beta chains listed below, sequenced in a study of T cells in Graves' hyperthyroidism and ophthalmopathy. Amplification yielded TCR beta CDR3 regions, with RNA transcripts as the source. In the first-round RT-PCR of the TCR CDR3, the HTBI primer set was used. TCRdb re-derived calls from the multiplex PCR reads in MiXCR, one entry per CDR3 protein. The sample shows approximately 600,000 distinct CDR3 sequences, under 25% of them seen only once. The sequenced material came from blood. The receptor source for this set is a man aged 30 to 39 with Graves' ophthalmopathy.

This clonotype was observed a few times. This chain links TRBV10-3 with TRBJ2-3, with D hard to call. The germline V gene has CDR1 ENHRY and CDR2 SYGVKD. The CDR3 consists of 14 residues. V was trimmed by 7 bases and J by 0 bases, leaving 11 bases between them. The CDR3 loop is CAIKGYLSTDTQYF. The CDR3 region has the DNA TGTGCCATCAAGGGCTACCTAAGCACAGATACGCAGTATTTT.

The chain is built from TRBV20-1 and TRBJ2-4, with TRBD1 matching over 7 bases. V lost 5 bases to trimming and J lost 0 bases; unmatched junction nucleotides: 7. Germline V lookup: CDR1 DFQATT, CDR2 SNEGSKA (reference sequence). This CDR3 spans 15 amino acids. The CDR3: CSAPRTGAAKNIQYF. Written as DNA, the CDR3 is TGCAGTGCTCCAAGGACAGGCGCAGCCAAAAACATTCAGTACTTC.

This chain uses TRBV28 with TRBJ2-7, with 7 bases identical to TRBD2. The V and J ends lost 6 bases and 5 bases, in that order; junction bases with no gene match: 7. Looked up from germline, CDR1 is MDHEN and CDR2 is SYDVKM. The CDR3 has 13 amino acids. Here the CDR3 reads CASSSSGPHEQYF. CDR3 in DNA: TGTGCCAGCAGCTCTAGCGGCCCCCACGAGCAGTACTTC.

This clonotype was counted between two and nine times. For the CDR3, the DNA is TGTGCCAGCAGTTACTCGTTGAGATATACGCAGTATTTT. Translated: CASSYSLRYTQYF. The chain combines TRBV6-5 with TRBJ2-3; D is uncertain. Germline CDR1 and CDR2: MNHEY and SVGAGI. This CDR3 has 13 amino acids. V was pared by 0 bases and J by 7 bases, with 8 bases between.

This clonotype has a handful of counts. This chain uses TRBV20-1 with TRBJ1-4; D might be TRBD1 (6 bases). Trimming left V 4 bases short and J 0 bases short, with 12 bases between. The CDR3 is 15 residues long. Germline V CDR1 and CDR2: DFQATT, SNEGSKA (reference sequence). CDR3 loop: CSAIRGIATNEKLFF. As DNA, the CDR3 is TGCAGTGCTATTAGGGGGATCGCAACTAATGAAAAACTGTTTTTT.

This clonotype has just a few counts. The chain links TRBV5-8 to TRBJ2-7; D remains unclear. The CDR3 is 14 residues long. Trimming stripped 4 bases from V and 0 bases from J, with 11 bases between. The germline CDR1 and CDR2 sequences are SGHTS and YDEGEE. CDR3 nucleotide sequence: TGTGCCAGCAGCGCGCCGGTCTACTCCTACGAGCAGTACTTC. This translates into CASSAPVYSYEQYF.

This clonotype was observed a few times. This rearrangement joins TRBV6-2 or TRBV6-3 to TRBJ2-7; 7 positions agree with TRBD2. CDR1 is MNHEY and CDR2 is SVGEGT in the germline V gene. The trim removed 8 bases at V and 3 bases at J, leaving 7 bases unmatched. The CDR3 has 13 residues. The CDR3 sequence: CASLKGLNYEQYF. The CDR3 nucleotides are TGTGCCAGCTTGAAGGGACTAAACTACGAGCAGTACTTC.

Turning to this clonotype: Relative to the germline gene, one junction end is altered; a read error may explain this. This chain uses TRBV6-1 with TRBJ2-2; 11 positions match TRBD1. From germline, CDR1 is MNHNS and CDR2 SASEGT. The CDR3 has 15 residues. CDR3 nucleotides: TGTGCCAGCAGGGAGGGGACAGGGGGAAACGGGGAGCTGGTTTTT. Translated: CASREGTGGNGELVF.

The gene calls are TRBV28 and TRBJ1-2; weak D call: TRBD1 (6 bases). Germline CDR1 is MDHEN and CDR2 is SYDVKM. Deletions cut 5 bases from V and 7 bases from J, with 11 bases between. The CDR3 sequence is 12 residues long. The CDR3: CASSQGRSGYTF. The CDR3 DNA follows: TGTGCCAGCAGTCAGGGGAGAAGTGGCTACACCTTC.

This clonotype was counted at least ten times. The rearrangement joins TRBV5-1 to TRBJ2-1; no definite D call. V shed 4 bases and J shed 0 bases, with 11 bases lying between them. The germline V gene has CDR1 SGHRS and CDR2 YFSETQ. The CDR3 runs 15 residues. The CDR3 bases are TGCGCCAGCAGCCAGAGCCCGAGCTCCTACAATGAGCAGTTCTTC. It specifies CASSQSPSSYNEQFF. Full variable domain (missing parts from reference TRBV5-1 and TRBJ2-1): KAGVTQTPRYLIKTRGQQVTLSCSPISGHRSVSWYQQTPGQGLQFLFEYFSETQRNKGNFPGRFSGRQFSNSRSEMNVSTLELGDSALYLCASSQSPSSYNEQFFGPGTRLTVL.

This clonotype was picked up a small number of times. The chain carries TRBV20-1 and TRBJ1-1; D may be TRBD1 (5 bases). CDR3 length: 13 residues. V was shortened by 1 base and J by 5 bases, with 11 bases between the two germline ends. Germline loops: CDR1 DFQATT, CDR2 SNEGSKA (reference sequence). CDR3 protein: CSARVGWGTEAFF. DNA of the CDR3: TGCAGTGCTAGAGTAGGGTGGGGGACTGAAGCTTTCTTT.

This clonotype was detected a few times. This sequence joins TRBV4-3 and TRBJ2-2, with no clear D. Germline V gene lookup returns CDR1 LGHNA and CDR2 YSLEER. Deletions cut 0 bases from V and 2 bases from J, with 16 bases between. The CDR3 has 18 residues. The CDR3 DNA sequence: TGCGCCAGCAGCCAAGAAGGTTCTCCAGCACTAAACACCGGGGAGCTGTTTTTT. This translates into CASSQEGSPALNTGELFF.

This clonotype has more than one count but fewer than ten. This rearrangement joins TRBV6-2 or TRBV6-3 to TRBJ1-1; D is undetermined. V was shortened by 0 bases and J by 2 bases, with 13 bases between the two germline ends. The germline V gene has CDR1 MNHEY and CDR2 SVGEGT. The CDR3 loop spans 16 amino acids. CDR3 coding DNA: TGTGCCAGCAGTTACTCGTTTTTGGGGTTAAACACTGAAGCTTTCTTT. Its translation is CASSYSFLGLNTEAFF.

This clonotype was detected a few times. This chain links TRBV27 with TRBJ2-2; 7 positions agree with TRBD2. Germline V CDR1 and CDR2: MNHEY, SMNVEV (reference sequence). The length of the CDR3 is 15 residues. With 3 bases clipped from V and 4 bases from J, the junction kept 5 bases outside the gene matches. CDR3 DNA sequence: TGTGCCAGCAGTTTCGGGGGGAGCGGCACCGGGGAGCTGTTTTTT. As protein: CASSFGGSGTGELFF.

This clonotype appeared many times. The chain has TRBV28 and TRBJ2-7; D is uncertain. V lost 6 bases, J lost 4 bases, and 10 bases lay in between. The CDR3 covers 12 residues. Germline CDR1 and CDR2: MDHEN and SYDVKM. The CDR3: CASRPRTYEQYF. The CDR3 coding sequence is TGTGCCAGCAGACCTAGAACGTACGAGCAGTACTTC.

J is TRBJ2-5 and V is TRBV6-5; TRBD1 agrees at 7 bases. CDR1 is MNHEY, CDR2 SVGAGI, per germline. The CDR3 is 15 residues long. The V gene end was trimmed by 0 bases and the J gene end by 3 bases; junction bases not matched to a gene: 4. DNA for the CDR3: TGTGCCAGCAGTTACTCGTCTGACAGGGAAGAGACCCAGTACTTC. Encoded protein: CASSYSSDREETQYF.

This clonotype was counted a few times. The gene calls are TRBV5-1 and TRBJ2-7; D is perhaps TRBD1 (6 bases). V lost 0 bases, J lost 7 bases, and 14 bases lay in between. From germline, CDR1 is SGHRS and CDR2 YFSETQ. This CDR3 region has 14 residues. The CDR3 DNA is TGCGCCAGCAGCTTGGAAAACAGGGCGCGAGAGCAGTACTTC. Translated: CASSLENRAREQYF.

The chain joins TRBV4-1 to TRBJ2-7; D unclear. Germline CDR1 and CDR2: MGHRA and YSYEKL. The CDR3 is made up of 13 amino acids. Trimming pared 4 bases from V and 7 bases from J, leaving 14 bases between. CDR3 region: CASSPKNFGEQYF. The CDR3 coding sequence is TGCGCCAGCAGCCCAAAAAATTTCGGGGAGCAGTACTTC.

This chain links TRBV5-1 with TRBJ2-2; TRBD1 matches at 12 bases. Germline trimming cut 1 base from V and 4 bases from J; bases unmatched to any gene: 5. This CDR3 has 17 amino acids. Germline values: CDR1 SGHRS, CDR2 YFSETQ. The CDR3 loop is CASSLPGTGGTTGELFF. CDR3 in DNA: TGCGCCAGCAGCTTGCCCGGGACAGGGGGCACCACCGGGGAGCTGTTTTTT.

This clonotype has ten or more counts. This chain connects TRBV7-9 to TRBJ2-1; possibly TRBD1 for D (5 bases). The CDR3 length is 15 residues. Germline CDR1 is SEHNR and CDR2 is FQNEAQ (reference sequence). Trimming cost V 5 bases and J 5 bases, with 16 bases left between them. CDR3 sequence reads: CASSILDRGNNEQFF. CDR3 coding DNA: TGTGCCAGCAGCATTTTAGATAGGGGCAACAATGAGCAGTTCTTC.

This clonotype appeared many times. The chain uses TRBV20-1 and TRBJ1-1; tentatively, D is TRBD1 (5 bases). CDR3 length: 14 amino acids. Germline V CDR1 and CDR2: DFQATT, SNEGSKA (reference sequence). Trimming shortened V by 2 bases and J by 0 bases, and 10 bases separated the two germline ends. CDR3 protein: CSARRGRLNTEAFF. The CDR3 DNA reads as TGCAGTGCTAGACGGGGACGTTTGAACACTGAAGCTTTCTTT.

In this sample, this clonotype turned up a few times. The chain couples TRBV5-1 to TRBJ2-5; TRBD2 aligns across 8 bases. Germline-derived CDR1 and CDR2 are SGHRS and YFSETQ. The CDR3 is made up of 14 amino acids. V shed 8 bases and J 4 bases; nucleotides not matched to a gene: 10. The CDR3 here is CASTTSGPPETQYF. CDR3 bases: TGCGCCAGTACCACTAGCGGCCCCCCAGAGACCCAGTACTTC.

The chain combines TRBV28 with TRBJ2-7; D unresolved. V lost 3 bases to trimming and J lost 6 bases, with 18 bases between them. Germline V lookup: CDR1 MDHEN, CDR2 SYDVKM. This CDR3 region has 15 residues. As DNA, the CDR3 is TGTGCCAGCAGTTTTTTAGGGATTGATCGCCCCGAGCAGTACTTC. This codes for CASSFLGIDRPEQYF.

This clonotype came up many times. The chain combines TRBV28 with TRBJ2-1; D is perhaps TRBD2 (6 bases). V lost 7 bases and J 2 bases, leaving 15 bases between the germline ends. Germline lookup yields CDR1 MDHEN and CDR2 SYDVKM. This CDR3 contains 15 residues. This CDR3 reads CASTLSGGTYNEQFF. The DNA for the CDR3 is TGTGCCAGCACTCTTAGCGGAGGCACCTACAATGAGCAGTTCTTC.